This TCR beta chain comes out of a study of shared clonotypes between healthy human individuals. TCRdb's table, derived via immunoSEQ multiplex PCR, lists solely in-frame clones and lacks some. This sample has 2 million to 2.5 million clones; around 93% occur once, and the top ten carry 0.37%. The CDR3 consists of 11 residues. CDR1 and CDR2 from the germline V gene are MNHNS and SASEGT. Concerning this clone itself: At one end the junction does not follow the germline gene, possibly because of a read error.

Source material: naive CD4+ T cells from PBMCs. Subset given: CD45RA+ positively selected. This clonotype originated in a man between 18 and 35 years old in good health. Some clones in this sample may be carry-over from other donors' samples. The rearrangement uses TRBV6-1 and TRBJ2-1; no firm D call. CDR3 DNA sequence: TGTGCCAGCAGTGACTACTATGAGCAGTTCTTC. Protein product: CASSDYYEQFF.